A single TCR beta chain is shown here with its context. Between the trimmed V and J ends, which lost 2 bases and 2 bases, there was a span of 9 bases. Germline V gene data show CDR1 as SGHTA and CDR2 as FQGTGA. The CDR3 has 15 residues. The assay was immunoSEQ multiplex PCR, and TCRdb's table has in-frame clones only and misses some. This sample carries about 87,000 clones, 70% to 90% of them seen once, and the ten largest clones take over 15%. This sample was included in a study of radiotherapy plus CTLA-4 blockade in lung cancer. The sequences come from peripheral blood, collected from a patient treated with radiotherapy plus ipilimumab. This TCR was recovered from a human donor with non-small cell lung cancer that progressed on radiotherapy plus ipilimumab. This sequence joins TRBV7-3 and TRBJ2-2, with D possibly called TRBD1 or TRBD2 (5 bases each). The CDR3 DNA sequence: TGTGCCAGCAGCTTAGGTGGGGGAAACACCGGGGAGCTGTTTTTT. It is translated as CASSLGGGNTGELFF.